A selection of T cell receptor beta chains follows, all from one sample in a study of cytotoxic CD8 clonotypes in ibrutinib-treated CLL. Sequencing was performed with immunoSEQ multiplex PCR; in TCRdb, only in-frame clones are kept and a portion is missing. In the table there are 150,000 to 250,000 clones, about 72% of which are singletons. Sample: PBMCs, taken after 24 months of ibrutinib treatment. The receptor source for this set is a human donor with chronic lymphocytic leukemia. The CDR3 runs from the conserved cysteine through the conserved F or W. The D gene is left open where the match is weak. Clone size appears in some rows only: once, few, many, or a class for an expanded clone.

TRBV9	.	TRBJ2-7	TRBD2	TGTGCCAGCAGCGTAGGAGCGGGAGCCTACGAGCAGTACTTC	CASSVGAGAYEQYF
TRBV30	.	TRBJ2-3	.	TGTGCCCGGGCGGCGGGCAACACAGATACGCAGTATTTT	CARAAGNTDTQYF
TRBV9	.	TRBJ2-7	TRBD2	TGTGCCAGCAGCGGCGGACTAGCGGGAGGGTACGAGCAGTACTTC	CASSGGLAGGYEQYF
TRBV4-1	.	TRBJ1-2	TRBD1	TGCGCCAGCAGCCACTATCTACAGGGGGCTACCTATGGCTACACCTTC	CASSHYLQGATYGYTF
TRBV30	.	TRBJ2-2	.	TGTGCCTGGGGGAAGGGCTACACCGGGGAGCTGTTTTTT	CAWGKGYTGELFF
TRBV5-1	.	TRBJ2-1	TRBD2	TGCGCCAGCAGCTTGGCGGGTCTTAGGGACTACGCCCATGAGCAGTTCTTC	CASSLAGLRDYAHEQFF
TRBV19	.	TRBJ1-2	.	TGTGCCAGTAGTATGGGACGCGTCGAGTCTAACTATGGCTACACCTTC	CASSMGRVESNYGYTF
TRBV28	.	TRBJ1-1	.	TGTGCCAGCACGACGGGACCGAACACTGAAGCTTTCTTT	CASTTGPNTEAFF
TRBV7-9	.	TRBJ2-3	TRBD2	TGTGCCAGCAGCATAACTAGCGGGACCACAGATACGCAGTATTTT	CASSITSGTTDTQYF
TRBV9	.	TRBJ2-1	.	TGTGCCAGCAGCCGATTAGGGGACATAACCTACAATGAGCAGTTCTTC	CASSRLGDITYNEQFF
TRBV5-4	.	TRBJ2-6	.	TGTGCCAGCAGCTGGTTCTTGGACTCTGGGGCCAACGTCCTGACTTTC	CASSWFLDSGANVLTF
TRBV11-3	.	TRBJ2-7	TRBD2	TGTGCCAGCAGCTTTGGGTCTAGCGGCTACGAGCAGTACTTC	CASSFGSSGYEQYF
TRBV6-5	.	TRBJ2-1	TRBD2	TGTGCCAGCAGTCGAGCGGGGACCCTGGGCAATGAGCAGTTCTTC	CASSRAGTLGNEQFF
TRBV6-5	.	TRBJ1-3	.	TGTGCCAGCAGACGGATGGCCTACTCTGGAAACACCATATATTTT	CASRRMAYSGNTIYF
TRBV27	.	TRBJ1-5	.	TGTGCCAGCAGTTTCAGGGGTAGCAATCAGCCCCAGCATTTT	CASSFRGSNQPQHF
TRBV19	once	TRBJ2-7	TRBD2	TGTGCCACCAGGATTGGGACTAGCGGGAGGAACTACGAGCAGTACTTC	CATRIGTSGRNYEQYF
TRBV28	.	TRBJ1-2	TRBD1	TGTGCCAGCAGAATGGGACAGGGGTTTGGCTACACCTTC	CASRMGQGFGYTF
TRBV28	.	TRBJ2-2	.	TGTGCCAGCCTACGGCAGGGAACCGGGGAGCTGTTTTTT	CASLRQGTGELFF
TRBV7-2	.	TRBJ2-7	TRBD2	TGTGCCAGCAGCTCCGTGTGGGAGGGCCTCCACGAGCAGTACTTC	CASSSVWEGLHEQYF
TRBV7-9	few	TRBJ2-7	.	TGTGCCAGCAGCTTAGAGTCAGGGGTTAGGCAGTTC	CASSLESGVRQF
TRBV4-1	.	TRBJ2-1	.	TGCGCCAGCAGCCACGACAGGCCATACAATGAGCAGTTCTTC	CASSHDRPYNEQFF
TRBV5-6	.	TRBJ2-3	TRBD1	TGTGCCAGCAGCACAGGACAGGGAACAGATACGCAGTATTTT	CASSTGQGTDTQYF
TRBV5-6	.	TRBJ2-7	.	TGTGCCAGCAGCTACCTCTACGAGCAGTACTTC	CASSYLYEQYF
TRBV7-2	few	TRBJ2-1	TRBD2	TGTGCCAGCAGCTCGGCCGGGACTAGCGGGTTTGAGCAGTTCTTC	CASSSAGTSGFEQFF
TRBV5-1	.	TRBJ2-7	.	TGCGCCAGCAGCTTGGACAGCACCTACGAGCAGTACTTC	CASSLDSTYEQYF
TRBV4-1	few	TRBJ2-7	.	TGCGCCAGCAGCCAAGCACAAGCCTACGAGCAGTACTTC	CASSQAQAYEQYF
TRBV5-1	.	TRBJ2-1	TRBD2	TGCGCCAGCAGCTCGACGGCCGGGACTAGCGGGAGTGAGCAGTTCTTC	CASSSTAGTSGSEQFF
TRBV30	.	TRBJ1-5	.	TGTGCCTGGAGTTTCCAGACCGCGGTGAATCCCCAGCATTTT	CAWSFQTAVNPQHF
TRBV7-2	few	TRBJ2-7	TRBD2	TGTGCCAGCAGCTTAGCGGGAGGGCCAAATGAGCAGTACTTC	CASSLAGGPNEQYF
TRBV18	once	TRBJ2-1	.	TGTGCCAGCTCACCTCAGGAAGGCTCCTACAATGAGCAGTTCTTC	CASSPQEGSYNEQFF
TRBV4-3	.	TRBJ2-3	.	TGCGCCAGCAGCCAAGATTTCATAAGGGTGGGAGGCACAGATACGCAGTATTTT	CASSQDFIRVGGTDTQYF
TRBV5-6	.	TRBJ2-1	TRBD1	TGTGCCAGCAGCTTGGAGGGACAGGGGGCATTTCAAGATGAGCAGTTCTTC	CASSLEGQGAFQDEQFF
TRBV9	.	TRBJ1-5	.	TGTGCCAGCAGCGTGACAGGAGCACAGCCCCAGCATTTT	CASSVTGAQPQHF
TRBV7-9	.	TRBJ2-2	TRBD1	TGTGCCAGCAGTCGAACACCCGGACAGGCGCTGCCCGGGGAGCTGTTTTTT	CASSRTPGQALPGELFF
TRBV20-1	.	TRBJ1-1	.	TGCAGTGCTACAGGCGGGACTGAAGCTTTCTTT	CSATGGTEAFF
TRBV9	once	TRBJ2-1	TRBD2	TGTGCCAGCAGGCCGGGACTAGCGGAGAACAATGAGCAGTTCTTC	CASRPGLAENNEQFF
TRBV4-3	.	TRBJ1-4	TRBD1	TGCGCCAGCAGCCGCTTAGGCGGGACAGATAATGAAAAACTGTTTTTT	CASSRLGGTDNEKLFF
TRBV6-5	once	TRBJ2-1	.	TGTGCCAGCAGCCTCGTGGTAGCGGCCAATGAGCAGTTCTTC	CASSLVVAANEQFF
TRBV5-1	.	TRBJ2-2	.	TGCGCCAGCAGCGTATCTAGCGCGAACACCGGGGAGCTGTTTTTT	CASSVSSANTGELFF
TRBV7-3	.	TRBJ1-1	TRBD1	TGTGCCAGCAGCTTCGGGACAGCCAACACTGAAGCTTTCTTT	CASSFGTANTEAFF
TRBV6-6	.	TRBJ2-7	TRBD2	TGTGCCAGCAGTTACGGGCTAGCGGGAACCTACGAGCAGTACTTC	CASSYGLAGTYEQYF
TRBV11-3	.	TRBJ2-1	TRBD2	TGTGCCAGCAGCGTCACTAGCGGGAGCTACAATGAGCAGTTCTTC	CASSVTSGSYNEQFF
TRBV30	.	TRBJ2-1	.	TGTGCCTGGAGCCTAGAACTAGAAATCTACAATGAGCAGTTCTTC	CAWSLELEIYNEQFF
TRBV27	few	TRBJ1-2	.	TGTGCCAGCAGTTGGATAGGGCCCGGGGGTGGCTACACCTTC	CASSWIGPGGGYTF
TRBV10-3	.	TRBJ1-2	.	TGTGCCATCACTTCCGGGCGGACTAACTATGGCTACACCTTC	CAITSGRTNYGYTF
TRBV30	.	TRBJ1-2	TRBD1	TGTGCCTGGAGTATGGGACAGGGATACGGCTACACCTTC	CAWSMGQGYGYTF
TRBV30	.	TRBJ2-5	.	TGTGCCTGGGGACTTAGCGGACAAGAGACCCAGTACTTC	CAWGLSGQETQYF
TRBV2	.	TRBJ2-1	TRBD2	TGTGCCAGCAGCCCCAGCGGGAGCTCCTACAATGAGCAGTTCTTC	CASSPSGSSYNEQFF
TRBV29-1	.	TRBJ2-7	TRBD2	TGCAGCGTTGAAGTGGCGGGAGGGACCTCCTACGAGCAGTACTTC	CSVEVAGGTSYEQYF
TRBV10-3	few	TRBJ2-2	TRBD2	TGTGCCATCAGTGGGCTAAGACTAGCGGAGAACACCGGGGAGCTGTTTTTT	CAISGLRLAENTGELFF
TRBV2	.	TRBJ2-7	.	TGTGCCAGCAGTGAGACAACACGGGGCGAGCAGTACTTC	CASSETTRGEQYF
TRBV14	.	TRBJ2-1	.	TGTGCCAGCAGCACGGGACCCTACAATGAGCAGTTCTTC	CASSTGPYNEQFF
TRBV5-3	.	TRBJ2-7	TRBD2	TGTGCCAGCAGCAAGGCTAGCGGGAGGGCCTACGAGCAGTACTTC	CASSKASGRAYEQYF
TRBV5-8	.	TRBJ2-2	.	TGTGCCAGCAGCTCCGGGCTGCACACCGGGGAGCTGTTTTTT	CASSSGLHTGELFF